The sequence of this T cell receptor beta chain was determined in a study of glioma-infiltrating T cells. Points from the study as a whole: CDR3 overlap between tissue and blood was very small. Above-expected tissue-blood divergence occurred in all gliomas, most in low-grade ones.

The iRepertoire nested amplicon-rescue multiplex PCR amplified TCR alpha and beta CDR3s from RNA. One-step reverse transcription and amplification started from about 100-400 ng of tissue mRNA or PBMC total RNA. In TCRdb, the multiplex PCR reads were re-called with MiXCR into one record per CDR3 protein. Of under 150,000 distinct CDR3 sequences listed, around a quarter are singletons. Trimming left V 5 bases short and J 9 bases short, with 11 bases between. In germline, CDR1 is SNHLY, CDR2 FYNNEI. The CDR3 spans 12 residues. In regard to this clonotype: No antigen is known for it.

The source material was glioma tissue, nonneoplastic brain tissue, or PBMCs (not recorded which). The TCR sequence derives from a human donor with low-grade glioma or glioblastoma, undergoing nonglioma brain surgery, or in good health (not recorded which). V usage is TRBV2 and J usage is TRBJ1-5; weak D call: TRBD1 (5 bases). The CDR3 sequence: CASSIDQGPQHF. The CDR3 DNA reads TGTGCCAGCAGTATAGACCAGGGGCCCCAGCATTTT.